Described below is a single T cell receptor beta chain sequence and its context. Its antigen is still unknown. The data derive from a study of monozygotic twins with inflammatory bowel disease (dated by TCRdb to about 2019). Notes on the research overall: The complete study included some 28 monozygotic twin pairs: 19 IBD-discordant Danish pairs and nine German pairs, of which four were IBD-concordant and five were IBD-discordant. Disease-associated traits were sought mainly through comparisons between IBD patients and their genetically identical healthy co-twins within discordant pairs. Each individual had, on average, about 151 000 unique TCRalpha sequences and 181 000 unique TCRbeta sequences available for analysis. What the authors observed across the whole study: Concordant and discordant twins showed no difference in repertoire similarity, possibly because of limited statistical power. No single strong signal or clonotype linked to IBD turned up in the results, so the idea that one exists was not supported. Distinction between different T cell subtypes could not be achieved in the analysis. Measured by the inverse Simpson index, TCRbeta repertoire diversity was lower in IBD patients than in their healthy co-twins. Fewer clonotypes were shared with other individuals by IBD patients than by healthy twins, most markedly in patients showing signs of disease activity. Because patients received different immunosuppressive treatments, the repertoires may have picked up extra background noise and variability between individuals.

From cysteine to phenylalanine, the CDR3 is 16 amino acids long. The DNA sequence is not available. The germline V gene encodes CDR1 SGHRS and CDR2 YFSETQ. From each donor, an approximately 2.3 ml peripheral blood sample was collected into PAXgene tubes and kept at -80 degrees C. Total RNA was isolated from whole blood with the PAXgene blood miRNA kit on an automated QIAcube, without T cell sorting. Deep TCRalpha and TCRbeta repertoire profiling with unique molecular barcoding was performed on peripheral blood of monozygotic twin pairs concordant or discordant for inflammatory bowel disease. Smoking habits were recorded for all twin pairs, with individuals classified as current, former or never smokers. Library generation was performed with 5' RACE. Each TCR library was prepared from about 3.5 ug of total RNA. cDNA was synthesized with SMARTScribe reverse transcriptase in eight separate reactions per sample. During cDNA synthesis, unique molecular identifiers containing a 6-nucleotide sample barcode were introduced by template switching. TCRalpha and TCRbeta cDNA was amplified in two nested PCRs of about 17 and 10 cycles, and bead purification was carried out after each PCR. Before amplification, the cDNA was treated with uracil DNA-glycosylase and purified using the QIAquick PCR purification kit. The second PCR added Illumina TruSeq-compatible adapters along with sample-specific barcodes. Library quality and concentration were assessed using TapeStation and Qubit, and approximately 5 ng of each library was pooled. Sequencing of the pooled libraries was done on an Illumina HiSeq2500 single-index Rapid Run using custom sequencing primers and 2 x 100 bp reads. Per the authors' processing: PCR and sequencing errors were corrected by UMI-based consensus assembly using MiGEC version 1.2.6. MiXCR version 2.1.1 was used to carry out V(D)J alignment, clonotype assembly and CDR3 extraction. To normalise gene usage, clonotype sharing and MAIT/NKT TCR abundance, the top 1000, 10 000 and 20 000 clonotypes in each sample were analysed. Diversity was computed as the inverse Simpson index with the vegan R package after downsampling to 27 000 UMIs. Paired Mann-Whitney U tests were applied to discordant twin pairs, and Benjamini-Hochberg correction was used for multiple testing. Following reprocessing of the reads by TCRdb, the data hold one row per CDR3 protein sequence and no DNA is available. What appears here as the V and J calls and clone size reflects TCRdb's work, not the paper's. This sample's records show 110,000 to 150,000 distinct CDR3 sequences. More than 0.95% of the sample belongs to the ten largest clones.

Sample: blood. The chain links TRBV5-1 with TRBJ2-1. The source is a human donor with ulcerative colitis or Crohn's disease, or a healthy co-twin of an affected twin (not recorded which). The CDR3 loop reads CASSLDGHSSYNEQFF.